This entry is about one T cell receptor beta chain. Survey-level TCR beta sequencing used the immunoSEQ assay. Some clones are missing from TCRdb's copy, which holds only in-frame ones; the method was immunoSEQ multiplex PCR. Of about 50,000 clones in the sample, over 90% were seen once. This CDR3 is 16 amino acids long. V was clipped by 5 bases and J by 9 bases; unmatched bases: 11. CDR1 and CDR2 (germline): SGHAT, FQNNGV. The chain uses TRBV11-2 and TRBJ2-1, with 12 bases identical to TRBD2. The clonotype was recovered from a man aged 35 to 55 with rheumatoid arthritis. Sequencing input: PBMCs. CDR3 coding DNA: TGTGCCAGCAGCCCTAGCGCTAGCGGGGGGGTTGGTGAGCAGTTCTTC. This sequence encodes CASSPSASGGVGEQFF. Drawing the rest from reference TRBV11-2 and TRBJ2-1, the complete variable domain is EAGVAQSPRYKIIEKRQSVAFWCNPISGHATLYWYQQILGQGPKLLIQFQNNGVVDDSQLPKDRFSAERLKGVDSTLKIQPAKLEDSAVYLCASSPSASGGVGEQFFGPGTRLTVL.